One sample yielded the 13 T cell receptor beta chains listed below, sequenced in a study of blood T cells in healthy people across ages. Sample-barcoded 5' priming and a J-beta primer mix drove a second PCR of about 6 to 12 cycles. A single record per CDR3 protein comes from TCRdb applying MiXCR to the 5' RACE reads. Of about 1,000,000 distinct CDR3 sequences in the sample, around 43% were seen once. The sequencing input was blood. The receptors come from a woman aged 60 to 75 in good health.

The chain uses TRBV10-3 and TRBJ2-5; no clear D gene. The CDR3 runs 11 residues. Trimming shortened V by 2 bases and J by 4 bases, and 2 bases separated the two germline ends. Per germline, CDR1 ENHRY and CDR2 SYGVKD. CDR3 nucleotides: TGTGCCATCAGTGAGGTAGAGACCCAGTACTTC. This gives the protein CAISEVETQYF.

This sequence joins TRBV5-6 and TRBJ2-5, with D possibly being TRBD2 (5 bases). Germline V gives CDR1 SGHDT, CDR2 YYEEEE. CDR3 size: 14 residues. Trimming pared 0 bases from V and 11 bases from J, leaving 17 bases between. The CDR3 spells CASSLGGPYNEQYF. The CDR3 nucleotides read TGTGCCAGCAGCTTGGGAGGGCCCTACAATGAGCAGTACTTC.

This clonotype was recorded a few times. The genes are TRBV7-3 and TRBJ2-7, with 8 bases identical to TRBD1. Trimming at V came to 5 bases and at J to 2 bases, leaving 8 bases not matched to a gene. Germline V gives CDR1 SGHTA, CDR2 FQGTGA. The CDR3 length is 15 residues. CDR3 loop: CASSLGTGGAYEQYF. The CDR3 nucleotides are TGTGCCAGCAGCCTCGGGACAGGTGGAGCCTACGAGCAGTACTTC.

Comments on this clonotype: The conserved closing phenylalanine or tryptophan is absent in this CDR3, likely reflecting a read error. No DNA is shown, since the ends of the CDR3 on it are uncertain; the CDR3 is the one TCRdb lists. The J gene is TRBJ2-6, the V gene TRBV5-1. The CDR3 comprises 13 residues, both ends counted. From germline, CDR1 is SGHRS and CDR2 YFSETQ. CDR3 sequence reads: CASSPTGANVLNI.

CDR3 sequence: CASSLSYRYEQYF. DNA for the CDR3: TGTGCCAGCAGTTTATCGTACAGGTACGAGCAGTACTTC. V usage is TRBV28 and J usage is TRBJ2-7; the D gene is possibly TRBD1 (5 bases). V gave up 1 base and J gave up 4 bases, with 8 bases separating them. This CDR3 comprises 13 residues. The germline gives CDR1 MDHEN, CDR2 SYDVKM.

This chain links TRBV10-3 with TRBJ2-1; TRBD2 matches at 16 bases. CDR1 is ENHRY and CDR2 is SYGVKD in the germline V gene. This CDR3 region has 19 residues. Trimming cost V 6 bases and J 0 bases; bases outside gene matches: 8. Here the CDR3 reads CAISETGTSGRGSYNEQFF. The CDR3 nucleotides read TGTGCCATCAGCGAGACCGGGACTAGCGGGAGGGGCTCCTACAATGAGCAGTTCTTC.

The table lists this clonotype with a few counts. The chain employs TRBV15 and TRBJ1-5; D is ambiguous. This CDR3 has 15 amino acids. Deletions cut 5 bases from V and 10 bases from J, with 21 bases between. Germline lookup yields CDR1 LNHNV and CDR2 YYDKDF (reference sequence). The chain's CDR3 is CATSGRVGGSGPQHF. The CDR3, as DNA: TGTGCCACCAGCGGTCGGGTGGGAGGAAGTGGTCCCCAGCATTTT.

This clonotype turned up a few times. The chain recombines TRBV5-1 with TRBJ2-7; tentative D call: TRBD1 (6 bases). CDR1 is SGHRS, CDR2 YFSETQ, per germline. CDR3 length: 15 amino acids. Trimming removed 3 bases from V and 3 bases from J, with 16 bases in between. CDR3 amino acids: CASSSWDKMVYEQYF. In DNA form, the CDR3 reads TGCGCCAGCAGCTCCTGGGACAAAATGGTCTACGAGCAGTACTTC.

This clonotype was seen a few times. V gene TRBV4-1 combines with J gene TRBJ1-4; D gene unclear. The CDR3 totals 14 residues. The V end lost 1 base, the J end lost 6 bases, and 9 bases lay between the germline ends. The germline V gene has CDR1 MGHRA and CDR2 YSYEKL. DNA for the CDR3: TGCGCCAGCAGCCAAGCGTCTAGCTATGAAAAACTGTTTTTT. It translates to CASSQASSYEKLFF.

In this sample, this clonotype turned up a few times. This chain joins TRBV27 and TRBJ2-5, with 8 positions matching TRBD2. Trimming cost V 5 bases and J 4 bases; bases outside gene matches: 9. This CDR3 contains 15 residues. Germline CDR1 and CDR2: MNHEY and SMNVEV (reference sequence). The CDR3 sequence is CASSPPGLGLETQYF. DNA of the CDR3: TGTGCCAGCAGTCCTCCGGGACTAGGGTTAGAGACCCAGTACTTC.

The chain joins TRBV9 to TRBJ2-3, with 9 bases fitting TRBD2. The length of the CDR3 is 15 residues. CDR1 is SGDLS, CDR2 YYNGEE, per germline. The V and J ends lost 5 bases and 5 bases, in that order; junction bases with no gene match: 9. This CDR3 reads CASSLDGTSLDTQYF. The DNA for the CDR3 is TGTGCCAGCAGTCTTGACGGGACTAGCTTAGATACGCAGTATTTT.

The V gene is TRBV7-2, the J gene TRBJ2-4; TRBD1 matches at 9 bases. Gene TRBJ2-7 matches the end of the DNA better, so the J call may be wrong. CDR3 size: 15 residues. Germline assignment: CDR1 SGHTA and CDR2 FQGNSA. The CDR3 loop is CASSLWTGVGYEQYF. CDR3 DNA sequence: TGTGCCAGCAGCCTGTGGACAGGGGTAGGCTACGAGCAGTACTTC.

The chain is built from TRBV28 and TRBJ2-7; 8 bases are shared with TRBD2. Per the germline V gene, CDR1 is MDHEN and CDR2 is SYDVKM. V lost 7 bases to trimming and J lost 2 bases; unmatched junction nucleotides: 10. The CDR3 contains 15 residues. DNA for the CDR3: TGTGCCAGCACCCTTAGCGGGAACCGACCCTACGAGCAGTACTTC. Protein sequence: CASTLSGNRPYEQYF.